A selection of T cell receptor beta chains follows, all from one sample in a study of tumor and adjacent non-tumor tissue in lung cancer. Each CDR3 protein is one row after TCRdb ran MiXCR on the multiplex PCR reads. The sample contains 80,000 to 100,000 distinct CDR3 sequences, around three quarters of which appear only once. Sequenced sample: distant non-tumor lung tissue. The source of these receptors is a man between 60 and 75 years old with small cell lung cancer. The CDR3 runs from the conserved cysteine through the conserved F or W. D genes are given only for firm matches. Rows may omit the clone size; those that give it use once, few, many or a size class.

j_gene: TRBJ2-2; v_gene: TRBV29-1; d_gene: -; abundance: -; CDR3aa: CSVVRSLNTGELSF; CDR3nt: TGCAGCGTTGTTCGTAGTCTGAACACCGGGGAGCTGTCTTTT
j_gene: TRBJ1-2; v_gene: TRBV5-5; d_gene: -; abundance: once; CDR3aa: CVSSRLGEGLDCYIF; CDR3nt: TGTGTCAGCAGCCGTCTCGGGGAAGGGTTGGATTGCTACATCTTC
j_gene: TRBJ2-5; v_gene: TRBV11-2; d_gene: TRBD1; abundance: once; CDR3aa: CASSIARQGVGPQYF; CDR3nt: TGTGCCAGCAGCATAGCTCGACAGGGGGTAGGGCCCCAGTACTTC
j_gene: TRBJ2-2; v_gene: TRBV20-1; d_gene: -; abundance: many; CDR3aa: CSARLRATGELFF; CDR3nt: TGCAGTGCTAGATTACGGGCCACCGGGGAGCTGTTTTTT
j_gene: TRBJ2-1; v_gene: TRBV11-1; d_gene: -; abundance: once; CDR3aa: CVSSLALGANNDQFF; CDR3nt: TGTGTCAGCAGCTTAGCGCTAGGGGCAAACAATGATCAGTTCTTC
j_gene: TRBJ2-5; v_gene: TRBV5-6; d_gene: TRBD1; abundance: -; CDR3aa: CASSFRTGYGETQYF; CDR3nt: TGTGCCAGCAGCTTCCGGACAGGGTATGGGGAGACCCAGTACTTC
j_gene: TRBJ2-1; v_gene: TRBV11-2; d_gene: -; abundance: -; CDR3aa: CANSLVTTQSSYNEQFF; CDR3nt: TGTGCCAACAGCTTAGTGACAACCCAGAGCTCCTACAATGAGCAATTCTTC
j_gene: TRBJ1-1; v_gene: TRBV4-1; d_gene: -; abundance: large; CDR3aa: CASSQVPGRGTEAFF; CDR3nt: TGCGCCAGCAGCCAAGTTCCAGGGCGTGGCACTGAAGCTTTCTTT
j_gene: TRBJ2-7; v_gene: TRBV7-9; d_gene: -; abundance: -; CDR3aa: CASSSLPGHDQYF; CDR3nt: TGTGCCAGCAGCTCCCTCCCTGGCCACGATCAGTACTTC
j_gene: TRBJ2-5; v_gene: TRBV4-2; d_gene: -; abundance: -; CDR3aa: CASSQGGVGGQETQYF; CDR3nt: TGTGCCAGCAGCCAAGGAGGGGTGGGGGGCCAAGAGACCCAATACTTC
j_gene: TRBJ1-6; v_gene: TRBV13; d_gene: -; abundance: -; CDR3aa: CASNQNDGSSYNLSLHF; CDR3nt: TGTGCCAGCAACCAAAACGACGGAAGCTCCTATAATTTATCCCTCCACTTT
j_gene: TRBJ2-3; v_gene: TRBV7-9; d_gene: TRBD1; abundance: -; CDR3aa: CASSLETGSGNLPQYF; CDR3nt: TGTGCCAGCAGCTTAGAGACAGGGAGTGGCAATCTGCCCCAGTATTTT
j_gene: TRBJ2-7; v_gene: TRBV29-1; d_gene: -; abundance: -; CDR3aa: CSAPDTSYEQYF; CDR3nt: TGCAGCGCCCCGGATACCTCCTACGAACAGTACTTC
j_gene: TRBJ2-1; v_gene: TRBV5-4; d_gene: -; abundance: -; CDR3aa: CASSPYHVNEQFF; CDR3nt: TGTGCCAGCAGCCCTTATCACGTGAATGAGCAGTTCTTC
j_gene: TRBJ2-6; v_gene: TRBV14; d_gene: TRBD1; abundance: -; CDR3aa: CASSQTGTGGLSGANVLTF; CDR3nt: TGTGCCAGCAGTCAAACTGGGACAGGGGGGCTCTCTGGGGCCAACGTCCTGACTTTC
j_gene: TRBJ2-2; v_gene: TRBV4-1; d_gene: -; abundance: -; CDR3aa: CASSPRLDTNTGELFF; CDR3nt: TGCGCCAGCAGCCCCCGATTGGATACGAACACCGGGGAACTGTTTTTT
j_gene: TRBJ2-1; v_gene: TRBV11-2; d_gene: -; abundance: -; CDR3aa: CASILVTTQSSYNEQFF; CDR3nt: TGCGCCAGCATCTTAGTGACAACCCAGAGCTCCTACAATGAGCAGTTCTTC
j_gene: TRBJ2-1; v_gene: TRBV5-4; d_gene: TRBD1; abundance: -; CDR3aa: CASSPMSLRTGIGEQFF; CDR3nt: TGTGCCAGTAGCCCAATGTCCCTAAGGACAGGGATAGGTGAGCAGTTCTTC
j_gene: TRBJ1-6; v_gene: TRBV4-2; d_gene: -; abundance: once; CDR3aa: CPSSQVLMGVNSPLHF; CDR3nt: TGTCCCAGCAGCCAAGTTCTGATGGGTGTCAATTCACCCCTCCATTTT
j_gene: TRBJ2-3; v_gene: TRBV28; d_gene: TRBD1; abundance: -; CDR3aa: CASSSMWQGAGSTYTQYF; CDR3nt: TGTGCCAGCAGTTCTATGTGGCAGGGGGCAGGGAGCACATATACGCAGTATTTT
j_gene: TRBJ2-7; v_gene: TRBV29-1; d_gene: -; abundance: -; CDR3aa: CNARDTFYEQCF; CDR3nt: TGCAACGCCCGGGACACTTTCTACGAGCAGTGCTTC
j_gene: TRBJ1-2; v_gene: TRBV28; d_gene: -; abundance: many; CDR3aa: CASNLAGFDYGYTF; CDR3nt: TGTGCCAGCAACTTGGCGGGTTTCGACTATGGCTACACCTTC
j_gene: TRBJ2-6; v_gene: TRBV12-3/TRBV12-4; d_gene: -; abundance: many; CDR3aa: CASVRTGANVLTF; CDR3nt: TGTGCCAGCGTAAGGACTGGGGCCAACGTCCTGACTTTC
j_gene: TRBJ2-3; v_gene: TRBV4-1; d_gene: TRBD2; abundance: -; CDR3aa: CASGISGSLRGFETQYF; CDR3nt: TGCGCCAGCGGAATTAGCGGGAGCCTCAGAGGATTCGAAACGCAGTATTTT
j_gene: TRBJ1-1; v_gene: TRBV11-2; d_gene: -; abundance: -; CDR3aa: CASSLEISGLTEAFF; CDR3nt: TGTGCCAGCAGCTTAGAAATCAGTGGACTCACTGAAGCTTTCTTT
j_gene: TRBJ1-2; v_gene: TRBV29-1; d_gene: TRBD1; abundance: medium-sized; CDR3aa: CSVNTGGLGYGYTF; CDR3nt: TGCAGCGTAAACACAGGGGGCCTAGGCTATGGCTACACCTTC
j_gene: TRBJ2-3; v_gene: TRBV13; d_gene: -; abundance: -; CDR3aa: CASSLSGLSTDTQYF; CDR3nt: TGTGCCAGCAGCCTTAGTGGGTTGAGCACAGATACGCAGTATTTT
j_gene: TRBJ1-5; v_gene: TRBV9; d_gene: -; abundance: few; CDR3aa: CASSVVGRGNQPQHF; CDR3nt: TGTGCCAGCAGCGTAGTGGGGAGGGGCAATCAGCCCCAGCATTTT
j_gene: TRBJ2-2; v_gene: TRBV4-2; d_gene: -; abundance: -; CDR3aa: CSSSQDLRAKTRELFF; CDR3nt: TGTAGCAGCAGCCAAGATCTGAGGGCCAAGACCAGGGAGCTGTTTTTT
j_gene: TRBJ2-1; v_gene: TRBV5-5; d_gene: -; abundance: -; CDR3aa: CASSLFGSYNEQFF; CDR3nt: TGTGCCAGTAGCCTCTTTGGGTCCTACAATGAGCAGTTCTTC
j_gene: TRBJ2-1; v_gene: TRBV11-2; d_gene: -; abundance: -; CDR3aa: CASSLVFPLIVF; CDR3nt: TGTGCCAGTAGCTTAGTGTTCCCCCTCATAGTCTTC
j_gene: TRBJ2-1; v_gene: TRBV5-4; d_gene: TRBD2; abundance: -; CDR3aa: CASCPGLAVNNEQFF; CDR3nt: TGTGCCAGCTGCCCGGGACTAGCGGTAAACAACGAGCAGTTCTTC
j_gene: TRBJ2-3; v_gene: TRBV28; d_gene: -; abundance: -; CDR3aa: CASGPRDTDTQYF; CDR3nt: TGTGCCAGCGGGCCCCGAGACACAGATACGCAGTATTTT
j_gene: TRBJ2-1; v_gene: TRBV5-1; d_gene: -; abundance: -; CDR3aa: CAGSGDMGDEQFF; CDR3nt: TGCGCCGGCAGCGGGGACATGGGGGATGAGCAGTTCTTC
j_gene: TRBJ2-1; v_gene: TRBV12-3/TRBV12-4; d_gene: TRBD1; abundance: -; CDR3aa: CANSLSLQGNEQLF; CDR3nt: TGTGCCAACAGCCTCAGTCTACAGGGGAATGAGCAGCTCTTC
j_gene: TRBJ2-1; v_gene: TRBV11-2; d_gene: -; abundance: -; CDR3aa: CASSLEAWLLEQLF; CDR3nt: TGTGCCAGCAGCTTAGAGGCATGGTTGCTTGAGCAGCTCTTC
j_gene: TRBJ1-1; v_gene: TRBV11-2; d_gene: TRBD1; abundance: -; CDR3aa: CASNLTGGVGRNTEALF; CDR3nt: TGTGCCAGCAACTTAACAGGGGGCGTGGGTAGGAACACTGAGGCTCTCTTT
j_gene: TRBJ2-5; v_gene: TRBV4-1; d_gene: TRBD2; abundance: -; CDR3aa: CASSQDPLTSMLQETQYF; CDR3nt: TGCGCCAGCAGTCAAGATCCCCTGACTAGCATGCTCCAAGAGACCCAGTACTTC
j_gene: TRBJ1-1; v_gene: TRBV5-5; d_gene: -; abundance: -; CDR3aa: CASSLSSNTEPFF; CDR3nt: TGTGCCAGCAGTTTGTCATCGAACACTGAACCTTTCTTT
j_gene: TRBJ2-3; v_gene: TRBV4-1; d_gene: -; abundance: -; CDR3aa: CASGISRSLGGLDMQYF; CDR3nt: TGCGCCAGCGGAATTAGCAGGAGCCTCGGAGGATTAGATATGCAGTATTTT
j_gene: TRBJ2-5; v_gene: TRBV6-1; d_gene: -; abundance: -; CDR3aa: CASSEVPEGVIQYF; CDR3nt: TGTGCTAGCAGTGAAGTTCCGGAAGGGGTGATCCAGTACTTC
j_gene: TRBJ2-1; v_gene: TRBV7-8; d_gene: TRBD1; abundance: -; CDR3aa: CASSPIGDREQFF; CDR3nt: TGTGCCAGCAGCCCAATTGGGGACAGGGAGCAGTTCTTC
j_gene: TRBJ1-1; v_gene: TRBV10-3; d_gene: TRBD1; abundance: -; CDR3aa: CAISRQGTGAFF; CDR3nt: TGTGCCATCAGCCGACAGGGCACTGGAGCTTTCTTT
j_gene: TRBJ1-1; v_gene: TRBV6-1; d_gene: -; abundance: -; CDR3aa: CASPRGGFEAFF; CDR3nt: TGTGCCAGTCCGAGGGGAGGATTTGAAGCTTTCTTT
j_gene: TRBJ2-5; v_gene: TRBV5-8; d_gene: -; abundance: -; CDR3aa: CTSSAYPQGRLMVTQYF; CDR3nt: TGTACCAGCAGCGCCTACCCCCAGGGGAGGCTGATGGTGACCCAGTACTTC
j_gene: TRBJ1-5; v_gene: TRBV5-6; d_gene: -; abundance: -; CDR3aa: CVSSLVDQLQHF; CDR3nt: TGTGTCAGCAGCTTGGTGGATCAGCTCCAGCATTTT
j_gene: TRBJ2-2; v_gene: TRBV7-3; d_gene: -; abundance: -; CDR3aa: CASSAPDSPTGELLF; CDR3nt: TGTGCCAGCAGCGCCCCGGACAGCCCTACCGGGGAGCTGTTATTT
j_gene: TRBJ1-6; v_gene: TRBV18; d_gene: -; abundance: once; CDR3aa: CVSSASGSYNSPLHF; CDR3nt: TGTGTCAGCTCAGCGTCGGGGTCCTATAATTCACCCCTCCACTTT
j_gene: TRBJ2-2; v_gene: TRBV4-1; d_gene: TRBD2; abundance: -; CDR3aa: CASNSRTSEMNTGELSF; CDR3nt: TGCGCCAGCAACTCCCGGACTAGCGAGATGAACACAGGGGAGCTGTCTTTT